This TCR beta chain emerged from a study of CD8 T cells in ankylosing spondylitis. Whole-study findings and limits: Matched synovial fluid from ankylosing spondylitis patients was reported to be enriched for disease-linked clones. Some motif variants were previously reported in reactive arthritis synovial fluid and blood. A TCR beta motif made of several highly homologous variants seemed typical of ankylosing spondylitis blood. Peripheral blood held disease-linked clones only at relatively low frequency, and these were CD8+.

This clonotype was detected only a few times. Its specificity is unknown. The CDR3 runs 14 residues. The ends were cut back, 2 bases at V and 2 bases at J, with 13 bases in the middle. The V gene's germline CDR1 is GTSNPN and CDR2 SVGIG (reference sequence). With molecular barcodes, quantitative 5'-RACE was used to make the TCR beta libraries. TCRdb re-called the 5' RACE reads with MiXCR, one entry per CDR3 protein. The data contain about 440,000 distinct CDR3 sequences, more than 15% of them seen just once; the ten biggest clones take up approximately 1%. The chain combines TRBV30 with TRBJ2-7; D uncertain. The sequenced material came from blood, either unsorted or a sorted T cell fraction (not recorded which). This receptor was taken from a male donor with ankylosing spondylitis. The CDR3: CAWSSNPRAYEQYF. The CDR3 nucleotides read TGTGCCTGGAGTTCAAACCCCCGGGCCTACGAGCAGTACTTC.